In its sample, the clone carrying this T cell receptor beta chain was seen a few times. The target antigen is unknown. These data come from a study of CD8 T cells in ankylosing spondylitis. Study conclusions and caveats: Among TCR beta sequences, a motif of several highly homologous variants appeared characteristic of ankylosing spondylitis blood. In reactive arthritis synovial fluid and blood, some motif variants had been reported before. Reportedly, matched ankylosing spondylitis synovial fluid was significantly enriched for disease-linked clones.

Quantitative 5'-RACE with molecular barcodes generated TCR beta libraries. Each CDR3 protein gets one entry after TCRdb re-called the 5' RACE reads with MiXCR. Of about 330,000 distinct CDR3 sequences listed, 6.5% to 10% are singletons. The sequencing input was blood, either unsorted or a sorted T cell fraction (not recorded which). The TCR was taken from a male donor with ankylosing spondylitis.

The CDR3 reads CASSLEAGTNTGELFF. DNA for the CDR3: TGCGCCAGCAGCTTGGAGGCCGGGACGAACACCGGGGAGCTGTTTTTT. The J gene is TRBJ2-2, the V gene TRBV5-1; D might be TRBD2 (5 bases). Germline CDR1 reads SGHRS; CDR2 reads YFSETQ. This CDR3 comprises 16 residues. V lost 0 bases and J 0 bases, leaving 9 bases between the germline ends.